These 25 T cell receptor beta chains were sequenced from one sample in a study of T cells expressing NK-cell markers. TCRdb re-called the 5' RACE reads; every CDR3 protein appears as one record, without DNA. The table for this sample gives a few hundred thousand distinct CDR3 sequences. Sequencing used blood T cells: a sorted CD56 or NKG2C T cell subset, CD4+ or CD8+ T cells, or bulk PBMC T cells (not recorded which). These receptors came from a man aged 18 to 69 in good health.

The gene calls are TRBV9 and TRBJ2-3; lacking DNA, the TRBD1 call made by TCRdb goes unchecked. Germline V gene data show CDR1 as SGDLS and CDR2 as YYNGEE. The CDR3 is 18 residues long. CDR3 sequence: CASSSRTGGLARGDTQYF.

The genes are TRBV10-3 and TRBJ2-1; checking the TCRdb D call of TRBD1 is not possible without DNA. The germline gives CDR1 ENHRY, CDR2 SYGVKD. The CDR3 is made up of 14 amino acids. The CDR3 reads CAISPRDRSNEQFF.

The chain combines TRBV4-1 with TRBJ1-2. Germline loops: CDR1 MGHRA, CDR2 YSYEKL. The CDR3 contains 14 residues. Here the CDR3 reads CASSQVAGLNRYTF.

V gene TRBV1 combines with J gene TRBJ2-6. TRBV1 is listed as a pseudogene. This CDR3 contains 16 residues. CDR3 in amino acids: CTSSQVLGSRANVLTF.

V and J are TRBV3-1 and TRBJ1-1; TCRdb returns TRBD1, unconfirmable since there is no DNA. The CDR3 is 18 residues long. Looked up from germline, CDR1 is LGHDT and CDR2 is YNNKEL (reference sequence). The CDR3 region is CASSPLSIKQSMNTEAFF.

This chain uses TRBV19 with TRBJ2-2; lacking DNA, the TRBD1 call made by TCRdb goes unchecked. This CDR3 has 15 amino acids. The V gene's germline CDR1 is LNHDA and CDR2 SQIVND (reference sequence). CDR3 sequence reads: CASTERGFNTGELFF.

The rearrangement joins TRBV9 to TRBJ2-7. The CDR3 has 14 residues. Germline V gene sequence: CDR1 SGDLS, CDR2 YYNGEE. The CDR3 sequence: CASSVATVPYEQYF.

The chain links TRBV2 to TRBJ2-3; checking the TCRdb D call of TRBD2 is not possible without DNA. The CDR3 has 14 amino acids. From germline, CDR1 is SNHLY and CDR2 FYNNEI. The CDR3 is CATSLAVSTDTQYF.

This sequence joins TRBV3-1 and TRBJ1-2. Germline lookup yields CDR1 LGHDT and CDR2 YNNKEL (reference sequence). There are 15 residues in the CDR3. The CDR3 loop is CASSQAGATNYGYTF.

This chain's CDR3 is CASSLGLVRGSPLHF. This chain joins TRBV27 and TRBJ1-6; TCRdb indicates TRBD1, and absent DNA this call remains unverified. The CDR3 is 15 amino acids. Looked up from germline, CDR1 is MNHEY and CDR2 is SMNVEV (reference sequence).

The J gene is TRBJ2-5, the V gene TRBV7-2; with no DNA, the TCRdb D assignment of TRBD1 cannot be verified. Germline lookup yields CDR1 SGHTA and CDR2 FQGNSA. This CDR3 has 15 residues. CDR3 sequence reads: CASSPQGLGVETQYF.

V usage is TRBV28 and J usage is TRBJ2-7; as DNA is missing, the TRBD1 call by TCRdb cannot be tested. The CDR3 is 14 amino acids. CDR1 and CDR2 (germline): MDHEN, SYDVKM. CDR3 sequence reads: CASIPGGPNYEQYF.

This chain uses TRBV6-1 with TRBJ2-1; the TCRdb D gene call, TRBD1, has no DNA to confirm it. The germline CDR1 and CDR2 sequences are MNHNS and SASEGT. The CDR3 is 13 amino acids. The CDR3 region is CASSEGQYNEQFF.

The J gene is TRBJ2-3, the V gene TRBV5-1; TCRdb outputs TRBD2, but without DNA this stays unchecked. Germline V lookup: CDR1 SGHRS, CDR2 YFSETQ. The CDR3 length is 16 residues. The CDR3: CASSLEGDPLPDTQYF.

The J gene is TRBJ2-1, the V gene TRBV11-2; TCRdb names TRBD1, which stays unverified in the absence of DNA. CDR3 size: 15 residues. Germline assignment: CDR1 SGHAT and CDR2 FQNNGV. The CDR3 sequence: CASSLIMFRGNEQFF.

The rearrangement joins TRBV5-1 to TRBJ2-1. The CDR3 is 14 amino acids. Germline CDR1 is SGHRS and CDR2 is YFSETQ. The CDR3 spells CASSRGSARNEQFF.

This chain links TRBV2 with TRBJ1-2; TCRdb lists TRBD1, though no DNA is available to test this call. CDR1 is SNHLY and CDR2 is FYNNEI in the germline V gene. The CDR3 totals 14 residues. CDR3 in amino acids: CASTKGGTGYGYTF.

The gene calls are TRBV11-1 and TRBJ2-5; TCRdb's D call, TRBD1, is unchecked because there is no DNA. Germline-derived CDR1 and CDR2 are SGHAT and FQDESV (reference sequence). The CDR3 length is 13 residues. CDR3 residues: CASSFDGSGAQYF.

The chain employs TRBV2 and TRBJ1-1; the TCRdb call, TRBD1, lacks DNA for checking. CDR3 length: 14 residues. Germline values: CDR1 SNHLY, CDR2 FYNNEI. CDR3 protein: CASSPWGANTEAFF. The complete variable domain, with remaining parts taken from reference TRBV2 and TRBJ1-1, reads EPEVTQTPSHQVTQMGQEVILRCVPISNHLYFYWYRQILGQKVEFLVSFYNNEISEKSEIFDDQFSVERPDGSNFTLKIRSTKLEDSAMYFCASSPWGANTEAFFGQGTRLTVV.

The rearrangement uses TRBV25-1 and TRBJ2-2; TCRdb selects TRBD2, and the lack of DNA leaves this call unchecked. Germline V CDR1 and CDR2: MGHDK, SYGVNS. The CDR3 length is 18 residues. CDR3 protein: CASTSSGLAGGRNGELFF. Full variable domain (outside the CDR3, taken from reference TRBV25-1 and TRBJ2-2): EADIYQTPRYLVIGTGKKITLECSQTMGHDKMYWYQQDPGMELHLIHYSYGVNSTEKGDLSSESTVSRIRTEHFPLTLESARPSHTSQYLCASTSSGLAGGRNGELFFGEGSRLTVL.

The chain carries TRBV11-2 and TRBJ2-7; TCRdb gives TRBD2 as the D gene, but with no DNA this cannot be confirmed. The germline CDR1 and CDR2 sequences are SGHAT and FQNNGV. CDR3 length equals 15 residues. CDR3 residues: CASSPSASLSYEQYF.

V and J are TRBV6-2 or TRBV6-3 and TRBJ2-3; the D call of TRBD2 rests on TCRdb alone, since no DNA is present to check it. The CDR3 runs 13 residues. Germline CDR1 reads MNHEY; CDR2 reads SVGEGT. The CDR3 spells CASNEADTDTQYF.

The V and J genes are TRBV6-1 and TRBJ1-1; as DNA is missing, the TRBD1 call by TCRdb cannot be tested. The CDR3 consists of 15 residues. CDR1 MNHNS and CDR2 SASEGT come from the germline V gene. The CDR3 protein is CASKWQGMKNTEAFF.

The CDR3 spells CASSSPRGQDNQPQHF. J is TRBJ1-5 and V is TRBV12-3 or TRBV12-4; the TCRdb D gene call, TRBD1, has no DNA to confirm it. The CDR3 loop spans 16 amino acids.

The chain is built from TRBV12-3 or TRBV12-4 and TRBJ2-3. The CDR3 runs 13 residues. This CDR3 reads CASSLSVGDTQYF.